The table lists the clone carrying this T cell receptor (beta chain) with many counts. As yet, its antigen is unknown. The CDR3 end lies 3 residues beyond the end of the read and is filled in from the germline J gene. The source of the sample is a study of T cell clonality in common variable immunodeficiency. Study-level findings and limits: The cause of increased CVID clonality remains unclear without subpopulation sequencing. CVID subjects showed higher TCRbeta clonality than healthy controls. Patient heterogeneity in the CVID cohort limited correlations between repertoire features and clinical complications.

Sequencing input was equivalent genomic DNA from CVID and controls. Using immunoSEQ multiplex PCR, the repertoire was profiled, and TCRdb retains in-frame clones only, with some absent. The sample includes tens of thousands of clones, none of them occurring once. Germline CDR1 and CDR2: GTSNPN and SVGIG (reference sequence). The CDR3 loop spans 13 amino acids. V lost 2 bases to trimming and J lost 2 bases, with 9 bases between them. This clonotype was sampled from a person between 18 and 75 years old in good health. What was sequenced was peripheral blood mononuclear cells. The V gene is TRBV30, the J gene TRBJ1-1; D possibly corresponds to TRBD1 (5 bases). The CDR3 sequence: CAWSTQGNTEAFF. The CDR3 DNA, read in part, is TGTGCCTGGAGTACCCAGGGCAACACTGAA.